A single sample gave rise to the 10 T cell receptor beta chains below, sequenced in a study of blood T cell repertoires in COVID-19. TCRdb keeps only in-frame clones here, not all; method: immunoSEQ multiplex PCR. The profile shows roughly 420,000 clones, 88% of them singletons. Material for sequencing was PBMCs or T cells enriched from blood (not recorded which). These receptors came from a woman in her twenties or thirties with acute COVID-19.

CDR3 sequence: CATSGATFDGYTF. The CDR3 DNA is TGTGCCACCAGTGGGGCAACCTTCGACGGCTACACCTTC. The chain couples TRBV24-1 to TRBJ1-2; D is ambiguous. There are 13 residues in the CDR3. Germline V gene data show CDR1 as KGHDR and CDR2 as SFDVKD. V gave up 5 bases and J gave up 8 bases, with 14 bases separating them.

This clone was seen at least ten times. This sequence joins TRBV28 and TRBJ2-7; TRBD1 aligns across 7 bases. Germline trimming cut 6 bases from V and 6 bases from J; bases unmatched to any gene: 8. Germline-derived CDR1 and CDR2 are MDHEN and SYDVKM. This CDR3 region has 13 residues. CDR3 loop: CASSDRAGLEQYF. DNA for the CDR3: TGTGCCAGCAGCGACAGGGCGGGCCTCGAGCAGTACTTC.

The rearrangement links TRBV5-1 to TRBJ2-5; a possible D gene is TRBD2 (5 bases). Germline loops: CDR1 SGHRS, CDR2 YFSETQ. Trimming removed 4 bases at V and 2 bases at J, with 21 bases between. The CDR3 is 17 amino acids. CDR3 in DNA: TGCGCCAGCAGCCGTGAATCTGGTTTTCGGGAACAAGAGACCCAGTACTTC. Its protein is CASSRESGFREQETQYF.

The chain combines TRBV2 with TRBJ1-3; 7 bases are a match to TRBD1. Germline CDR1 and CDR2: SNHLY and FYNNEI. V gave up 5 bases and J gave up 2 bases; unmatched junction bases: 6. The CDR3 has 15 residues. The CDR3 DNA reads as TGTGCCAGCAGTCCGGACAGGTCCACTGGAAACACCATATATTTT. Protein product: CASSPDRSTGNTIYF. Together with reference TRBV2 and TRBJ1-3, the CDR3 gives the full variable domain: EPEVTQTPSHQVTQMGQEVILRCVPISNHLYFYWYRQILGQKVEFLVSFYNNEISEKSEIFDDQFSVERPDGSNFTLKIRSTKLEDSAMYFCASSPDRSTGNTIYFGEGSWLTVV.

The rearrangement links TRBV5-6 to TRBJ2-1, with D hard to call. V lost 0 bases to trimming and J lost 0 bases, with 10 bases between them. Germline V gene sequence: CDR1 SGHDT, CDR2 YYEEEE. The length of the CDR3 is 16 residues. Here the CDR3 DNA reads TGTGCCAGCAGCTTGGGCCGATCCTACTCCTACAATGAGCAGTTCTTC. This sequence encodes CASSLGRSYSYNEQFF. Variable domain in full (rest from reference TRBV5-6 and TRBJ2-1): DAGVTQSPTHLIKTRGQQVTLRCSPKSGHDTVSWYQQALGQGPQFIFQYYEEEERQRGNFPDRFSGHQFPNYSSELNVNALLLGDSALYLCASSLGRSYSYNEQFFGPGTRLTVL.

V and J are TRBV7-3 and TRBJ1-1; D gene unclear. Germline CDR1 and CDR2: SGHTA and FQGTGA. Trimming pared 2 bases from V and 2 bases from J, leaving 6 bases between. CDR3 length equals 13 residues. DNA for the CDR3: TGTGCCAGCAGCTTACCTCCTAACACTGAAGCTTTCTTT. Translated: CASSLPPNTEAFF.

This clone was counted only a few times. The chain employs TRBV6-5 and TRBJ2-7; D is perhaps TRBD1 (6 bases). CDR1 and CDR2 from the germline V gene are MNHEY and SVGAGI. With 7 bases removed from V and 2 bases from J, the gap between germline ends came to 12 bases. CDR3 length equals 13 residues. The CDR3 bases are TGTGCCAGCAAAAAACAGGGTCCCTACGAGCAGTACTTC. Translation gives CASKKQGPYEQYF.

The chain is built from TRBV3-1 (or the pseudogene TRBV3-2) and TRBJ2-3, with 12 bases fitting TRBD2. The germline gives CDR1 LGHDT, CDR2 YNNKEL (reference sequence). There are 15 residues in the CDR3. The junction had 5 bases not matched to a gene; V was cut back by 0 bases and J by 10 bases. The CDR3, as DNA: TGTGCCAGCAGCCAAGATCCACTAGCGGGGGGTGCGCAGTATTTT. Translated: CASSQDPLAGGAQYF.

This sequence joins TRBV2 and TRBJ1-1; D uncertain. Germline CDR1 reads SNHLY; CDR2 reads FYNNEI. This CDR3 is built from 13 residues. The V end was cut by 7 bases, the J end by 4 bases, with 13 bases between. CDR3 coding DNA: TGTGCCAGCATCTACAGCCCCCCCACTGAAGCTTTCTTT. Translation gives CASIYSPPTEAFF.

The chain recombines TRBV28 with TRBJ1-2, with no clear D. Germline CDR1 reads MDHEN; CDR2 reads SYDVKM. Trimming stripped 4 bases from V and 7 bases from J, with 10 bases between. The length of the CDR3 is 12 residues. CDR3 sequence (DNA): TGTGCCAGCAGTTCCAGCGATTCTGGCTACACCTTC. The encoded protein is CASSSSDSGYTF.